Listed below are T cell receptor beta chains from one sample, sequenced in a study of T cells in Graves' hyperthyroidism and ophthalmopathy. TCRdb independently ran MiXCR on the multiplex PCR reads; one entry per CDR3 protein. The sample records 190,000 or so distinct CDR3 sequences, around 17% being singletons. Sample: blood. These receptors originate from a man aged 40-50 years with Graves' hyperthyroidism. Both conserved end residues are trimmed from each CDR3.

v_gene,j_gene,CDR3aa
TRBV13,TRBJ1-1,ASSPSPGTGTDTEAF
TRBV27,TRBJ1-2,AVGVRPSNYGYT
TRBV4-3,TRBJ1-1,ASSQDLPGRGNTEAF
TRBV4-3,TRBJ2-5,ASSQDRRTKTQY
TRBV19,TRBJ1-5,ASSRPGQSNQPQH
TRBV9,TRBJ1-1,ASSRVGLNTEAF
TRBV4-3,TRBJ1-1,ASSQDVTGWENTEAF
TRBV30,TRBJ1-2,AWSTDRRYGYT
TRBV28,TRBJ2-5,ASSLAGANQETQY
TRBV28,TRBJ1-1,ASSLGALAEAF
TRBV4-2,TRBJ2-5,ASSHERGLAGGETQY
TRBV5-1,TRBJ2-1,ASSLVGVHNEQF
TRBV6-1,TRBJ1-5,ASSRDPEGNQPQH
TRBV7-2,TRBJ2-7,ASSHSGLGNEQY
TRBV5-1,TRBJ2-7,ASSLGAVRGEQY
TRBV5-6,TRBJ1-5,ASSATSTGNGQPQH
TRBV7-9,TRBJ1-4,ASSVSWDINEKLF
TRBV28,TRBJ1-5,ASSLNRGNQPQH
TRBV29-1,TRBJ2-5,SVGFGTSTRKTQY
TRBV5-1,TRBJ1-6,ASSTETEMDSPLH
TRBV6-1,TRBJ2-2,ASSLSTLLGTGELF
TRBV7-3,TRBJ2-1,ASSPTGFYNEQF
TRBV5-4,TRBJ2-1,ASSLSIEVQANEQF
TRBV18,TRBJ1-6,ASSPSQVRGGNSPLH
TRBV3-1,TRBJ1-6,ASSQARSPLH
TRBV20-1,TRBJ2-1,SAPGLAGREQF
TRBV27,TRBJ1-2,ASSRSWRGSQGYGYT
TRBV20-1,TRBJ1-5,SASGGSRSNQPQH
TRBV2,TRBJ2-5,ATSGTRQETQY
TRBV5-6,TRBJ2-4,ASSLGRNIQY
TRBV9,TRBJ2-5,ASSVQGGRWAETQY
TRBV12-3/TRBV12-4,TRBJ1-6,ASSWKSGGGSLLH
TRBV18,TRBJ2-3,ASSPPGQGGTDTQY
TRBV2,TRBJ2-5,ASSVEQGVGETQY
TRBV10-3,TRBJ2-7,AISEFESSYEQY
TRBV6-1,TRBJ1-5,ASGGGSNQPQH
TRBV10-3,TRBJ2-7,AISEGFPGTGVGSYEQY
TRBV7-6,TRBJ2-7,ASSKQGPYEQY
TRBV6-5,TRBJ2-7,ASSYSRPSGALGEQY
TRBV3-1,TRBJ1-5,ASSQGQADQPQH
TRBV27,TRBJ2-5,ASSLTWRGGAKGETQY
TRBV27,TRBJ2-7,ASSEGQGAIYEQY
TRBV25-1,TRBJ1-1,ASGAPNPHTEAF